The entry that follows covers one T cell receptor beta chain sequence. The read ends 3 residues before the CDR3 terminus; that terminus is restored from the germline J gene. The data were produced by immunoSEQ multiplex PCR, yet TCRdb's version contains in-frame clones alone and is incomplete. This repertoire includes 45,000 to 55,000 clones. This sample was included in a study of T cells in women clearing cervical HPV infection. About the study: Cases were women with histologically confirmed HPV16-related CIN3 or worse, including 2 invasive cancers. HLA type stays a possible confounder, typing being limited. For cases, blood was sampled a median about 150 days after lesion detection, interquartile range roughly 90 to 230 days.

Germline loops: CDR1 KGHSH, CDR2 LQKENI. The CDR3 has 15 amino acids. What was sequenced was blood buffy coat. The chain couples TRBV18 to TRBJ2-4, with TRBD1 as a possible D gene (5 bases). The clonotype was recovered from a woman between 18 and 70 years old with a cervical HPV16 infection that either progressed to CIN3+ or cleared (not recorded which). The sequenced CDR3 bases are TGTGCCAGCTCACCACAGTTTCCGGACAACTATGGT. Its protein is CASSPQFPDNYG. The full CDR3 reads CASSPQFPDNYGQYF.